This TCR beta chain was captured in a study of T cell responses to AZD1222 COVID-19 vaccine. With regard to this clone: The antigen remains unidentified.

Study-wide results and limits: Spike-specific TCR breadth and depth were elevated following two AZD1222 doses. Repertoire samples came only from after the peak T cell response.

Profiled with immunoSEQ multiplex PCR; TCRdb holds only in-frame clones, not every one. The table lists around 80,000 clones, more than 90% of them singletons. This TCR was sampled from an adult who received the AZD1222 COVID-19 vaccine. The starting material was peripheral blood, obtained 28 days after the second AZD1222 dose.

The CDR3 here is CASSLRLAEETQYF. In nucleotides, the CDR3 is TGTGCCAGCAGCCTGAGACTAGCGGAAGAGACCCAGTACTTC. The chain links TRBV3-1 (or the pseudogene TRBV3-2) to TRBJ2-5; 9 bases are shared with TRBD2. Germline assignment: CDR1 LGHDT and CDR2 YNNKEL (reference sequence). The V gene end was trimmed by 4 bases and the J gene end by 3 bases; junction bases not matched to a gene: 3. The CDR3 has 14 residues.